Listed below are T cell receptor beta chains from one sample, sequenced in a study of kidney transplant recipient with SARS-CoV-2 infection. TCRdb reprocessed the reads via MiXCR and lists one record per CDR3 protein. The data contain 200,000 to 300,000 distinct CDR3 sequences, 25% to 35% of them singletons. The specimen comprised a blood sample, sampled at baseline and between days 110 and 120 from a kidney transplant recipient. These receptors originate from a male patient aged 25-45 years who had COVID-19 and was a kidney transplant recipient. Some T cells may possibly be graft donor cells. Each CDR3 is given with its conserved first and last residue. D genes are given only for firm matches. A row's size may be missing; if present it is once, few, many or a size class.

clone_size j_call v_call d_call cdr3_nt cdr3_aa
few TRBJ2-5 TRBV30 NA TGTGCCTGGAGTTGGACAGCGCAAGAGACCCAGTACTTC CAWSWTAQETQYF
many TRBJ1-2 TRBV11-3 NA TGTGCCAGCAGCATGTGTTTCGATCTCGGAAAGACCTATGGCTACACCTTC CASSMCFDLGKTYGYTF
many TRBJ1-2 TRBV7-5 NA NA CISVPEMTDEVGKTYGYTF
many TRBJ2-2 TRBV7-3 NA TGTGCCAGCAGCCTCGTTCCGGGAACCGGGGAGCTGTTTTTT CASSLVPGTGELFF
many TRBJ2-7 TRBV21-1 NA TGTGCCAGCAGGTCAGAGTTGCTACACGTGTTAGACGAGCAGTACTTC CASRSELLHVLDEQYF
many TRBJ2-2 TRBV20-1 NA TGCAGTGGACAAGAGAACACCGGGGAGCTGTTTTTT CSGQENTGELFF
many TRBJ2-2 TRBV7-8 NA TGTGCCAGCAGCCCATTTGAGGGAGAAAACACCGGGGAGCTGTTTTTT CASSPFEGENTGELFF
many TRBJ1-2 TRBV25-1 NA TGTGCCAGCAGTGAATCGATCGAAGGCTACACCTTC CASSESIEGYTF
few TRBJ2-3 TRBV7-2 NA TGTGCCAGCAGCTTAACGACGCTGGGCGGTAATACGCAGTATTTT CASSLTTLGGNTQYF
many TRBJ1-2 TRBV24-1 NA TGTGCCACCAGTATGGTTAGTAGTACCAGAAAGACCTATGGCTACACCTTC CATSMVSSTRKTYGYTF
many TRBJ2-7 TRBV10-3 NA TGTGCCATCCCCCCTCGGGGGCCCTACGAGCAGTACTTC CAIPPRGPYEQYF
many TRBJ2-7 TRBV9 TRBD2 TGTGCCAGCAGCGTAGCTACGCACAGCGGACTAGCGGGAGCACAGGACGAGCAGTACTTC CASSVATHSGLAGAQDEQYF
few TRBJ1-2 TRBV10-1 NA TGCGCCAGCAGTCATTCAGGAAGATCGCGAAAGACCTATGGCTACACCTTC CASSHSGRSRKTYGYTF
many TRBJ1-4 TRBV6-2/TRBV6-3 NA TGTGCCAGCAGTTCCTCCCGTGGGCAGGCTGAAAAACTGTTTTTT CASSSSRGQAEKLFF
many TRBJ2-5 TRBV20-1 NA TGCAGTGCTAGAGTAGGGACAGAGACCCAGTACTTC CSARVGTETQYF
NA TRBJ2-2 TRBV6-8 NA TGTGCCAGCGGGCGTGCCGGGGAGCTGTTTTTT CASGRAGELFF
many TRBJ1-2 TRBV16 NA TGTGCCAGCAGCGACGATTTGGTCGTTAGAAAGACCTATGGCTACACCTTC CASSDDLVVRKTYGYTF
many TRBJ1-2 TRBV6-4 NA TGTGCCAGCAGTATGTACCACTCACACGGAAAGACCTATGGCTACACCTTC CASSMYHSHGKTYGYTF
many TRBJ1-2 TRBV14 NA TGTGCCAGCAGCCAGGCTCCGGGACCCCAATACGGCTACACCTTC CASSQAPGPQYGYTF
many TRBJ1-2 TRBV6-5 NA TGTGCCAGCAGTCTCCGAGCGGAATGTAGAAAGACCTATGGCTACACCTTC CASSLRAECRKTYGYTF
many TRBJ2-7 TRBV7-2 NA TGTGCCAGCAGCCCGGGCCTATCCTACGAGCAGTACTTC CASSPGLSYEQYF
many TRBJ1-1 TRBV5-1 NA TGCGCCAGCAGCTTGATCGGATACGCTGAAGCTTTCTTT CASSLIGYAEAFF
few TRBJ1-2 TRBV25-1 NA TGTGCCAGCAGTATAAGGGTAGAACTGGGAAAGACCTATGGCTACACCTTC CASSIRVELGKTYGYTF
many TRBJ2-2 TRBV9 NA TGTGCCAGCAGCGTTTTGGAAAGCCGTAGCACCGGGGAGCTGTTTTTT CASSVLESRSTGELFF
NA TRBJ1-2 TRBV2 NA TGTGCCAGCAAGGTCAGGGCAGGCTATGGCCACACCTTC CASKVRAGYGHTF
NA TRBJ2-1 TRBV4-1 TRBD2 TGCGCCAGCAGCCAAGTAATGAGCGGGAGCTTGGGGGAGCAGTTCTTC CASSQVMSGSLGEQFF
NA TRBJ2-7 TRBV12-3/TRBV12-4 TRBD2 TGTGCCAGCAGTAATAGCGGGGGGGCTTACGAGCAGTACTTC CASSNSGGAYEQYF
many TRBJ1-2 TRBV7-2 NA TGTGCCAGCAGCTTATCACACAGAGACGGAAAGACCTATGGCTACACCTTC CASSLSHRDGKTYGYTF
many TRBJ1-2 TRBV28 TRBD1 TGTGCCAGCAGTTTACGGGGACAGGGGCACTATGGCTACACCTTC CASSLRGQGHYGYTF
many TRBJ1-5 TRBV28 NA TGTGCCAGCAGTTTCGCAAGCAATCAGCCCCAGCATTTT CASSFASNQPQHF
many TRBJ1-1 TRBV6-5 NA TGTGCCAGCAGTGAAAAGGGGGGTACCACTGAAGCTTTCTTT CASSEKGGTTEAFF
many TRBJ1-1 TRBV3-1 NA TGTGCCAGCAGCTCACCGATTCCCATTTCAATTCGCACTGAAGCTTTCTTT CASSSPIPISIRTEAFF
NA TRBJ2-1 TRBV25-1 TRBD2 TGTGCCAGCACTGACTCAGCGGGAGCGGCCTACAATGAGCAGTTCTTC CASTDSAGAAYNEQFF
once TRBJ2-2 TRBV30 NA TGTGCCTGGAAAGGGAGAGGGGAGTCCGGGGAGCTGTTTTTT CAWKGRGESGELFF
many TRBJ1-1 TRBV10-3 NA TGTGCCTCCCGAGCCAGGGACGTCGTTAATGAAGCTTTCTTT CASRARDVVNEAFF
many TRBJ2-1 TRBV28 TRBD2 TGTGCCAGCAGCTCTCTTTTCGGTCGGGGGGACAATGAGCAGTTCTTC CASSSLFGRGDNEQFF
NA TRBJ1-2 TRBV10-2 NA TGCGCCAGCAGTGTATGGTTCACTTCTAGAAAGACCTATGGCTACCCCTTC CASSVWFTSRKTYGYPF
many TRBJ1-3 TRBV18 NA TGTGCCAGCTCACCTTCCGAGGTCTCTGGAAACACCATATATTTT CASSPSEVSGNTIYF
many TRBJ2-3 TRBV7-7 NA TGTGCTAGCAGCCCGCAGGGATCAGATACGCAGTATTTT CASSPQGSDTQYF
many TRBJ1-2 TRBV3-1 NA TGTGCCAGCAGCGCCAGTTTCACCCTTCGAAAGACCTATGGCTACACCTTC CASSASFTLRKTYGYTF
many TRBJ1-5 TRBV5-1 NA TGCGCCAGCAGCTTGGACGGCACAGGTTCCCTCGGGCAGCCCCAGCATTTT CASSLDGTGSLGQPQHF
NA TRBJ2-1 TRBV11-2 NA TGTGCCAGCAGCTTAAAAAGGAAAACAGACAATGAGCAGTTCTTC CASSLKRKTDNEQFF
few TRBJ2-1 TRBV6-5 TRBD1 TGTGCCAGCAGGGGTAATACAGGGGCCAACTACAATGAGCAGTTCTTC CASRGNTGANYNEQFF
many TRBJ1-2 TRBV12-3/TRBV12-4 NA TGTGCCAGCAGTCGAGTAGGCAGCTTCCGAAAGACCTATGGCTACACCTTC CASSRVGSFRKTYGYTF
NA TRBJ2-4 TRBV4-1 TRBD2 TGCGCCAGCAGCCAAGGACTAGCGGGAGGGCCGGCCAAAAACATTCAGTACTTC CASSQGLAGGPAKNIQYF
many TRBJ2-3 TRBV5-4 NA TGTGCCAGCAGCTTGGTCGGAGATACGCAGTATTTT CASSLVGDTQYF